This T cell receptor beta chain is drawn from a study of blood T cell repertoires in COVID-19. Turning to the study itself: The United States, Italy and Spain were the sources of the acute and convalescent COVID-19 samples. PBMCs, B-cell-depleted T cells, or T cells provided the cDNA or gDNA that made up the material.

Under the authors' procedure: Reference gene primer amplification gave nucleated cell count estimates. This table comes from immunoSEQ multiplex PCR, and its TCRdb copy is limited to in-frame clones, with some not included. Clonal size and the V and J genes are those of that table, whereas D and trimming came from the DNA. The repertoire includes roughly 91,000 clones, 70% to 85% of them detected once, and about 11% sits in the top ten. The specimen was peripheral blood. The receptor was isolated from a man between 65 and 79 years old with acute or convalescent COVID-19.

CDR3 protein: CASSQTGNRETQYF. The CDR3 DNA follows: TGCGCCAGCAGCCAAACGGGGAACCGGGAGACCCAGTACTTC. The chain joins TRBV4-1 to TRBJ2-5; perhaps TRBD2 as D (5 bases). The CDR3 is 14 residues long. V was shortened by 2 bases and J by 5 bases, with 12 bases between the two germline ends. Germline CDR1 reads MGHRA; CDR2 reads YSYEKL.